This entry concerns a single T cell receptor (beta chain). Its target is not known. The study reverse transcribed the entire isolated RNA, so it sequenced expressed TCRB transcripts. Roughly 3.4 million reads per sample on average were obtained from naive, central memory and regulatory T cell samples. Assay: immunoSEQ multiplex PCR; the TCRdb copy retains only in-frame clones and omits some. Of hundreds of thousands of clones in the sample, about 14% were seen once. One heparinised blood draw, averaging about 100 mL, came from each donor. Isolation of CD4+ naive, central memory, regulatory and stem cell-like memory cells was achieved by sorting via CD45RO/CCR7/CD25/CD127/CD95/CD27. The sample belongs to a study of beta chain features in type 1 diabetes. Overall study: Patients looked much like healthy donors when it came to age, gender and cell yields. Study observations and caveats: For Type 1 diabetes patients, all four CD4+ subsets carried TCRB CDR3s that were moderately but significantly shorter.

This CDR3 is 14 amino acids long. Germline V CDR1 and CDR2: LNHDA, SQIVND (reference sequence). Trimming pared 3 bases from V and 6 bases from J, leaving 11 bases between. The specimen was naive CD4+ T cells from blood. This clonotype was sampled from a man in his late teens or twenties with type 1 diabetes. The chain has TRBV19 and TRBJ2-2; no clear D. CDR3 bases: TGTGCCAGTAGTATGGTGCGGAATCCCGGGGAGCTGTTTTTT. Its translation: CASSMVRNPGELFF.